Below are 20 T cell receptor beta chains sequenced from a single sample in a study of blood T cell repertoires in COVID-19. TCRdb's table, derived via immunoSEQ multiplex PCR, lists solely in-frame clones and lacks some. This sample yields roughly 520,000 clones, of which 70% to 90% are seen a single time; 1.5% to 2% belongs to the top ten. The sample consisted of PBMCs or T cells enriched from blood (not recorded which). These TCRs come from a woman aged 40 to 55 who had recovered from COVID-19.

The chain joins TRBV7-9 to TRBJ1-2, with TRBD1 matching 7 bases. There are 15 residues in the CDR3. Trimming cost V 3 bases and J 7 bases; bases outside gene matches: 11. In germline, CDR1 is SEHNR, CDR2 FQNEAQ (reference sequence). Here the CDR3 reads CASSFQGTDLRGYTF. The CDR3 coding sequence is TGTGCCAGCAGCTTTCAGGGGACAGATTTGCGTGGCTACACCTTC. The full variable domain, with the rest looked up from reference TRBV7-9 and TRBJ1-2, is DTGVSQNPRHKITKRGQNVTFRCDPISEHNRLYWYRQTLGQGPEFLTYFQNEAQLEKSRLLSDRFSAERPKGSFSTLEIQRTEQGDSAMYLCASSFQGTDLRGYTFGSGTRLTVV.

The CDR3 DNA follows: TGTGCCAGCTCGCAAGGACAGGGCAGCTCCTACGAGCAGTACTTC. As protein: CASSQGQGSSYEQYF. The chain employs TRBV18 and TRBJ2-7, with TRBD1 matching 8 bases. J lost 0 bases, V lost 6 bases, and 7 bases had no gene match. Germline V gene lookup returns CDR1 KGHSH and CDR2 LQKENI. This CDR3 is built from 15 residues.

V and J are TRBV4-1 and TRBJ2-1; 7 bases align to TRBD2. Germline CDR1 MGHRA, CDR2 YSYEKL. The CDR3 extends over 15 amino acids. V trimming: 4 bases; J trimming: 6 bases; junction bases outside the gene matches: 9. The CDR3 spells CASSPMGGSINEQFF. The CDR3 DNA sequence: TGCGCCAGCAGCCCGATGGGGGGGAGTATCAATGAGCAGTTCTTC.

The chain links TRBV24-1 to TRBJ2-1; 15 nucleotides align to TRBD2. V was clipped by 3 bases and J by 5 bases; unmatched bases: 13. This CDR3 comprises 20 residues. The V gene's germline CDR1 is KGHDR and CDR2 SFDVKD. The chain's CDR3 is CATSDPRTSGRGSVNNEQFF. CDR3 DNA: TGTGCCACCAGTGATCCGAGGACTAGCGGGAGGGGGTCGGTTAACAATGAGCAGTTCTTC.

As DNA, the CDR3 is TGCGCCAGCAGCCAGGCCGGGACTAGCCGCAACGAGCAGTACTTC. This translates into CASSQAGTSRNEQYF. This chain connects TRBV4-3 to TRBJ2-7, with TRBD2 identical over 9 bases. Germline V gene data show CDR1 as LGHNA and CDR2 as YSLEER. The CDR3 has 15 residues. V trimming: 3 bases; J trimming: 5 bases; junction bases outside the gene matches: 8.

This clone has more than one count but fewer than ten. The chain's CDR3 is CASSLGTSRTDTQYF. In DNA form, the CDR3 reads TGTGCCAGCAGCCTCGGGACTTCTCGCACAGATACGCAGTATTTT. This chain connects TRBV7-7 to TRBJ2-3; TRBD2 might be the D (6 bases). The ends were cut back, 5 bases at V and 1 base at J, with 13 bases in the middle. Germline CDR1 SSHAT, CDR2 FNYEAQ (reference sequence). The CDR3 consists of 15 residues.

The V and J genes are TRBV5-5 and TRBJ1-4, with D possibly being TRBD1 (5 bases). V lost 4 bases and J lost 7, with 14 bases in between. This CDR3 contains 14 residues. CDR1 SGHKS and CDR2 YYEKEE come from the germline V gene (reference sequence). CDR3 amino acids: CASSPRTLSEKLFF. The CDR3 region has the DNA TGTGCCAGCAGCCCAAGGACACTGAGTGAAAAACTGTTTTTT.

The chain has TRBV6-5 and TRBJ2-1, with 10 bases matching TRBD2. V shed 6 bases and J 9 bases; nucleotides not matched to a gene: 5. Looked up from germline, CDR1 is MNHEY and CDR2 is SVGAGI. The CDR3 totals 13 residues. CDR3 in amino acids: CASRPLAGVEQFF. The CDR3, as DNA: TGTGCCAGCAGACCCCTAGCGGGAGTTGAGCAGTTCTTC.

The count of this clone is one. The rearrangement links TRBV7-9 to TRBJ1-2, with 10 bases that match TRBD1. Germline CDR1 SEHNR, CDR2 FQNEAQ (reference sequence). The CDR3 totals 18 residues. Germline trimming cut 2 bases from V and 4 bases from J; bases unmatched to any gene: 13. CDR3 sequence reads: CASSLSGATGGRIYGYTF. The CDR3 bases are TGTGCCAGCAGCTTATCCGGAGCGACAGGGGGCCGGATCTATGGCTACACCTTC.

This clone was detected only once. The gene calls are TRBV3-1 (or the pseudogene TRBV3-2) and TRBJ2-5; 10 bases fit TRBD2. The length of the CDR3 is 15 residues. V lost 4 bases and J lost 5; bases outside the gene matches: 7. Germline V gene lookup returns CDR1 LGHDT and CDR2 YNNKEL (reference sequence). This chain's CDR3 is CASSLSGRRRETQYF. The CDR3 DNA sequence: TGTGCCAGCAGCCTTAGCGGGAGGAGGCGGGAGACCCAGTACTTC.

The chain carries TRBV7-6 and TRBJ2-7; 10 positions match TRBD1. This CDR3 is built from 15 residues. J lost 2 bases, V lost 4 bases, and 5 bases had no gene match. CDR1 is SGHVS and CDR2 is FNYEAQ in the germline V gene. CDR3 loop: CASSSGTGETYEQYF. The CDR3, as DNA: TGTGCCAGCAGCTCCGGGACAGGGGAAACCTACGAGCAGTACTTC.

The gene calls are TRBV30 and TRBJ1-6; D is unresolved. Germline assignment: CDR1 GTSNPN and CDR2 SVGIG (reference sequence). Deletions cut 1 base from V and 7 bases from J, with 11 bases between. The CDR3 extends over 14 amino acids. The CDR3 coding sequence is TGTGCCTGGAGTGATGGCAGGTACAATTCACCCCTCCACTTT. Protein product: CAWSDGRYNSPLHF. Combining the CDR3 with reference TRBV30 and TRBJ1-6 gives the whole variable domain SQTIHQWPATLVQPVGSPLSLECTVEGTSNPNLYWYRQAAGRGLQLLFYSVGIGQISSEVPQNLSASRPQDRQFILSSKKLLLSDSGFYLCAWSDGRYNSPLHFGNGTRLTVT.

This sequence joins TRBV7-9 and TRBJ2-3; 7 nucleotides match TRBD2. V gave up 5 bases and J gave up 0 bases; unmatched junction bases: 11. The CDR3 has 17 amino acids. The germline CDR1 and CDR2 sequences are SEHNR and FQNEAQ (reference sequence). The CDR3 loop reads CASSPAWGDYSTDTQYF. DNA of the CDR3: TGTGCCAGCAGCCCAGCCTGGGGGGACTATAGCACAGATACGCAGTATTTT.

The CDR3 DNA follows: TGCGCCAGCAGCCAAGATTTCAGGGCGGTAGGGACAGATACGCAGTATTTT. This sequence encodes CASSQDFRAVGTDTQYF. This sequence joins TRBV4-1 and TRBJ2-3, with TRBD1 as a possible D gene (5 bases). The CDR3 is made up of 17 amino acids. V lost 0 bases and J lost 3, with 16 bases in between. Germline V lookup: CDR1 MGHRA, CDR2 YSYEKL.

The chain carries TRBV27 and TRBJ1-2, with 8 bases aligning to TRBD1. With V trimmed by 6 bases and J by 4 bases, 7 bases remained unmatched. Looked up from germline, CDR1 is MNHEY and CDR2 is SMNVEV (reference sequence). The CDR3 totals 14 residues. In nucleotides, the CDR3 is TGTGCCAGCAGACCATCAGGGGGCGTCTATGGCTACACCTTC. It translates to CASRPSGGVYGYTF.

The chain carries TRBV5-1 and TRBJ2-1, with 8 positions matching TRBD2. The CDR3 has 15 amino acids. Germline CDR1 SGHRS, CDR2 YFSETQ. V shed 5 bases and J 4 bases; nucleotides not matched to a gene: 8. CDR3 sequence reads: CASSPGSSGYNEQFF. The CDR3 DNA reads TGCGCCAGCAGTCCCGGTTCTAGCGGGTACAATGAGCAGTTCTTC.

The J gene is TRBJ1-1, the V gene TRBV12-3 or TRBV12-4; D gene unclear. Trimming cost V 8 bases and J 10 bases, with 14 bases left between them. This CDR3 contains 11 residues. The CDR3 coding sequence is TGTGCCAGCGGCGCCTGGGGAGGAGCTTTCTTT. Translated: CASGAWGGAFF.

The rearrangement uses TRBV6-5 and TRBJ1-1; TRBD1 aligns across 7 bases. This CDR3 comprises 13 residues. CDR1 is MNHEY, CDR2 SVGAGI, per germline. V was pared by 5 bases and J by 11 bases, with 11 bases of the junction left unmatched. CDR3: CASSRAGGSTAFF. As DNA, the CDR3 is TGTGCCAGCAGTCGCGCAGGGGGTAGTACGGCTTTCTTT.

V gene TRBV19 combines with J gene TRBJ2-2; 8 bases are a match to TRBD2. The CDR3 totals 16 residues. J was trimmed by 4 bases and V by 8 bases; bases with no gene match: 12. Germline V gene sequence: CDR1 LNHDA, CDR2 SQIVND (reference sequence). The CDR3 region is CASSRASGSSTGELFF. CDR3 DNA: TGTGCCAGTTCAAGGGCAAGCGGGAGCTCCACCGGGGAGCTGTTTTTT.

The chain joins TRBV12-5 to TRBJ1-2; TRBD1 matches at 9 bases. CDR3 length: 15 amino acids. Germline V gives CDR1 LGHNT, CDR2 FRNRAP. With V trimmed by 1 base and J by 4 bases, 4 bases remained unmatched. The CDR3 nucleotides read TGTGCTAGTGGTTTGGGCCGGGACAGGGTCTATGGCTACACCTTC. Its translation is CASGLGRDRVYGYTF.